This record looks at one TCR beta chain sequence and its context. Its antigen is as yet unknown. This specimen comes from a study of cytomegalovirus exposure and HLA in healthy donors. General study findings and limits: According to the study, roughly 180 TCR beta chains were cytomegalovirus-associated. The authors excluded some V segments, including TRBV6-2 and TRBV6-3, as indistinguishable. Both high specificity and high sensitivity reportedly marked the classifier's diagnosis of cytomegalovirus status. Per a prior analysis, the majority of TCR beta V segments were productive roughly 87% or roughly 30% of the time.

PCR used 60 Vbeta primers and 13 Jbeta primers. Clones were read by immunoSEQ multiplex PCR, and TCRdb kept only the in-frame ones, dropping some. The sample carries some 150,000 clones, 77% recorded once. CDR3 length: 11 amino acids. Trimming pared 3 bases from V and 8 bases from J, leaving 7 bases between. Looked up from germline, CDR1 is MNHEY and CDR2 is SVGAGI. This rearrangement joins TRBV6-5 to TRBJ1-1; no reliable D call. Sequencing was carried out using PBMCs. The source is a young man in good health and CMV-seropositive. The CDR3 is CASSYGREAFF. CDR3 nucleotides: TGTGCCAGCAGTTATGGCAGGGAAGCTTTCTTT.